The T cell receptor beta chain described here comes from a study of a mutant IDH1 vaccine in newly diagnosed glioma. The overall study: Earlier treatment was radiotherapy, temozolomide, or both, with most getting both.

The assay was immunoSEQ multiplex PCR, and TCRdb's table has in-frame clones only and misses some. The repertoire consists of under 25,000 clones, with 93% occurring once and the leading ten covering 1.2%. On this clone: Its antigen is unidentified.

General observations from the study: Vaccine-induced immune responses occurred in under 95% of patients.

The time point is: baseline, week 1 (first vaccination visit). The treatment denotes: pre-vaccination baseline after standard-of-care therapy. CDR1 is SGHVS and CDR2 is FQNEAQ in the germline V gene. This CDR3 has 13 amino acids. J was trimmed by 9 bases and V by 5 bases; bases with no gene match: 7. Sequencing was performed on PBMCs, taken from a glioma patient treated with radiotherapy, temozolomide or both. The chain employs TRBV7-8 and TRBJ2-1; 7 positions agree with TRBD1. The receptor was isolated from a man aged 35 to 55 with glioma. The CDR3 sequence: CASSDDRVGEQFF. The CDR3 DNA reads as TGTGCCAGCAGCGACGACAGGGTGGGTGAGCAGTTCTTC.